The 7 T cell receptor beta chains given below trace back to one sample, sequenced in a study of shared clonotypes between healthy human individuals. Sequenced by immunoSEQ multiplex PCR; TCRdb stores in-frame clones only, minus some. The sample holds roughly 1,100,000 clones, about 80% seen once. The sample comprised memory CD4+ T cells sorted from blood. The subset was: CD45RA-negative fraction. These receptors were collected from a man aged 18 to 29 in good health.

The rearrangement uses TRBV19 and TRBJ2-1, with TRBD2 identical over 7 bases. CDR1 is LNHDA and CDR2 is SQIVND in the germline V gene (reference sequence). The CDR3 is 15 amino acids. Losses at the gene ends were 5 bases for V and 2 bases for J; bases not matched to a gene: 6. Here the CDR3 DNA reads TGTGCCAGTAGTCCACCGGGGGGTCCCTACAATGAGCAGTTCTTC. This translates into CASSPPGGPYNEQFF.

In this sample, this clone turned up a few times. The rearrangement uses TRBV5-6 and TRBJ1-1; D is unclear. Germline V gene lookup returns CDR1 SGHDT and CDR2 YYEEEE. This CDR3 is built from 13 residues. V was cut by 0 bases and J by 1 base, with 4 bases left in between. This CDR3 reads CASSLERNTEAFF. The CDR3 nucleotides read TGTGCCAGCAGCTTGGAACGGAACACTGAAGCTTTCTTT. The variable domain in full, with the rest retrieved from reference TRBV5-6 and TRBJ1-1, is DAGVTQSPTHLIKTRGQQVTLRCSPKSGHDTVSWYQQALGQGPQFIFQYYEEEERQRGNFPDRFSGHQFPNYSSELNVNALLLGDSALYLCASSLERNTEAFFGQGTRLTVV.

The chain carries TRBV5-1 and TRBJ2-7; D gene uncertain. The CDR3 consists of 15 residues. V shed 4 bases and J shed 6 bases, with 20 bases lying between them. Germline V gene lookup returns CDR1 SGHRS and CDR2 YFSETQ. This CDR3 reads CASSVGPTTNSEQYF. The CDR3 bases are TGCGCCAGCAGCGTAGGGCCCACCACAAACAGCGAGCAGTACTTC.

The rearrangement uses TRBV11-3 and TRBJ2-1, with 8 bases fitting TRBD2. The V gene end was trimmed by 8 bases and the J gene end by 5 bases; junction bases not matched to a gene: 11. The CDR3 sequence is 15 residues long. Germline assignment: CDR1 SGHNT and CDR2 YENEEA. As DNA, the CDR3 is TGTGCCAGCGGACCCGGCGGGAGGATTCACAATGAGCAGTTCTTC. Amino acids: CASGPGGRIHNEQFF.

This rearrangement joins TRBV14 to TRBJ2-2; D is undetermined. The V end lost 0 bases, the J end lost 7 bases, and 12 bases lay between the germline ends. Germline V gene data show CDR1 as SGHDN and CDR2 as FVKESK. This CDR3 region has 15 residues. The CDR3 sequence: CASSQELLVSGELFF. In DNA form, the CDR3 reads TGTGCCAGCAGCCAAGAGCTATTAGTGAGCGGGGAGCTGTTTTTT.

The chain links TRBV7-8 to TRBJ1-2; D is possibly TRBD1 (5 bases). Germline V lookup: CDR1 SGHVS, CDR2 FQNEAQ. The CDR3 consists of 16 residues. Trimming took off 3 bases at V and 3 bases at J, with 17 bases between the two ends. This chain's CDR3 is CASSLSGGGGDYGYTF. DNA for the CDR3: TGTGCCAGCAGCTTGTCGGGGGGAGGAGGGGACTATGGCTACACCTTC.

This chain connects TRBV6-5 to TRBJ2-3; tentatively, D is TRBD2 (5 bases). Germline CDR1 is MNHEY and CDR2 is SVGAGI. CDR3 length: 12 amino acids. Trimming cost V 6 bases and J 3 bases, with 7 bases left between them. CDR3 in amino acids: CASRDSTDTQYF. The CDR3 nucleotides read TGTGCCAGCAGGGACTCGACAGATACGCAGTATTTT.